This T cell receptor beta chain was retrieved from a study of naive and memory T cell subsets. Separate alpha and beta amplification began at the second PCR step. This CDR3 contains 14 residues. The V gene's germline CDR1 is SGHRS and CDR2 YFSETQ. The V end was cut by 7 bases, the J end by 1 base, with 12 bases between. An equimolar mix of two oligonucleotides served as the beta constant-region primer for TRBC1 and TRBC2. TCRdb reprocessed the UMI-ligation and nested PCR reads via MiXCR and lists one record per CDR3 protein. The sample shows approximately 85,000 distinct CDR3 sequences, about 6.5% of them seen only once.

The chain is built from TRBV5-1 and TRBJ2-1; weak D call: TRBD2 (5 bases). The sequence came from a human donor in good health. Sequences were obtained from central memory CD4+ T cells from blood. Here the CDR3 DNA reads TGCGCCAGCCGGACTGCCGATTCCTACAATGAGCAGTTCTTC. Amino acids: CASRTADSYNEQFF.